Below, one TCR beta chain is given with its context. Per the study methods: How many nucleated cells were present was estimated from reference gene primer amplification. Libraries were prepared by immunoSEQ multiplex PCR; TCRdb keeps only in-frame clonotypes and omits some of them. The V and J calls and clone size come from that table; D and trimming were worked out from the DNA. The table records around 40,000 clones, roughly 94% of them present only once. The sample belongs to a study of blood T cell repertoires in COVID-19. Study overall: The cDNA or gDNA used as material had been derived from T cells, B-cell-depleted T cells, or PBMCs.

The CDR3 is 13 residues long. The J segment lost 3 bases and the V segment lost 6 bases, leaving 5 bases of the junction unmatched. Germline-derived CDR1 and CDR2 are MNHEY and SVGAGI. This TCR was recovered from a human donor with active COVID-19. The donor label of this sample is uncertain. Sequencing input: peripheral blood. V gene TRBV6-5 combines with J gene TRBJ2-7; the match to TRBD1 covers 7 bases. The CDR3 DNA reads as TGTGCCAGCAGCCAGGGACAGCTCTACGAGCAGTACTTC. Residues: CASSQGQLYEQYF.